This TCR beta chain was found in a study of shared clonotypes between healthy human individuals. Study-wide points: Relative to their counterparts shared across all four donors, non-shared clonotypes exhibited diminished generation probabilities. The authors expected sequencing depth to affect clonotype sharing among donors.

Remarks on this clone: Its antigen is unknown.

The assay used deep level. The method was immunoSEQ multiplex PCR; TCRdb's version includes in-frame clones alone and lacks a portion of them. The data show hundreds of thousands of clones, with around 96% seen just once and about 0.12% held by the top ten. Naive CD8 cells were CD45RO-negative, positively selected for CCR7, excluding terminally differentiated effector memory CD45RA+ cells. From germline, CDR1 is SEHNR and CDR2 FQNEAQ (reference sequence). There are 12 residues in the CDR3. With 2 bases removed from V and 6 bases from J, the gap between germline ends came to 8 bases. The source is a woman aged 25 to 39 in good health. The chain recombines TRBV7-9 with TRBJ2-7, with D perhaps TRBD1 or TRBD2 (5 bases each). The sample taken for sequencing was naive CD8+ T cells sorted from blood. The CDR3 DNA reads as TGTGCCAGCAGCTTACCCGGGACCGAGCAGTACTTC. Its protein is CASSLPGTEQYF.